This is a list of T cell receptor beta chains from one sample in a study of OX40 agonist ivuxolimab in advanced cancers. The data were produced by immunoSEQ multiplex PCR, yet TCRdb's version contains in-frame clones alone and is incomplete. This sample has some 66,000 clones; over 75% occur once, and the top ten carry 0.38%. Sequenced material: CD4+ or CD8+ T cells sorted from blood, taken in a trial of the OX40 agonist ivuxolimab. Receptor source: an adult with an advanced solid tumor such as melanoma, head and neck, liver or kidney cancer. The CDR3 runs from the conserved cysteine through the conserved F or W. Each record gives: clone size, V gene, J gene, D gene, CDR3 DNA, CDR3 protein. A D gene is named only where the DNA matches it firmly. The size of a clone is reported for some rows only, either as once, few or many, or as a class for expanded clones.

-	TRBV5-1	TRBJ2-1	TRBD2	TGCGCCAGCAGCTTGCCGGGGGGGCCTTCAGATGAGCAGTTCTTC	CASSLPGGPSDEQFF
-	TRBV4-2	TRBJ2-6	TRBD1	TGTGCCAGCAGCCATGACAGGGAATTCTCTGGGGCCAACGTCCTGACTTTC	CASSHDREFSGANVLTF
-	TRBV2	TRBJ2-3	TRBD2	TGTGCCAGCAGTGAGGGACTAGCGGGAAATACGCAGTATTTT	CASSEGLAGNTQYF
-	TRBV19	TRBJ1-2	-	TGTGCCAGTAGTGGAGGGACCTCCCTGCGGGGCTACACCTTC	CASSGGTSLRGYTF
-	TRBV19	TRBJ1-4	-	TGTGCCAGTAGTATAGTGGTCAGAGAAGAAAAACTGTTTTTT	CASSIVVREEKLFF
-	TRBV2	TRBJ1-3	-	TGTGCCAGCAGTGAAGACAGGGCTGCTGGAAACACCATATATTTT	CASSEDRAAGNTIYF
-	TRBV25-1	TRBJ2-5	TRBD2	TGTGCCAGCAGTGAATTAGGGACTAGCAAAGAGACCCAGTACTTC	CASSELGTSKETQYF
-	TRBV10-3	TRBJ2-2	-	TGTGCCATCTCAACCGGGGGCGCCGAGACCGGGGAGCTGTTTTTT	CAISTGGAETGELFF
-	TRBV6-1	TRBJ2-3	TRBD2	TGTGCCAGCAGTGTGGCGGGGGGGCCAGATACGCAGTATTTT	CASSVAGGPDTQYF
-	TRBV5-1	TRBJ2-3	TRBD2	TGCGCCAGCAGCCGACTAGCGGGGGGGTACACAGATACGCAGTATTTT	CASSRLAGGYTDTQYF
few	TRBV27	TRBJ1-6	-	TGTGCCAGCAGTTTAGACCGGGGGGGTTCACCCCTCCACTTT	CASSLDRGGSPLHF
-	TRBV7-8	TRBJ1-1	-	TGTGCCAGCAGCACGGGGACGTTGGGAACTGAAGCTTTCTTT	CASSTGTLGTEAFF
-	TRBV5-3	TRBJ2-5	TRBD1	TGTGCCAGAGGTACAGGGGAGAAGGAGACCCAGTACTTC	CARGTGEKETQYF
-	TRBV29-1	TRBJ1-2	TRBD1	TGCAGCGTTGAGGGACAGGGGTATGGAGGCTACACCTTC	CSVEGQGYGGYTF
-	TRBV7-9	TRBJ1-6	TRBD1	TGTGCCAGCAGCCGGGGGCCGGGACAGGGAAATTCACCCCTCCACTTT	CASSRGPGQGNSPLHF
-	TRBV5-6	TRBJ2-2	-	TGTGCCAGCAGTCCTCCGTCGGACAGAAACACCGGGGAGCTGTTTTTT	CASSPPSDRNTGELFF
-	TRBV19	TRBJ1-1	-	TGTGCCAGTAGTATTGGGGGGTTTAGGAACACTGAAGCTTTCTTT	CASSIGGFRNTEAFF
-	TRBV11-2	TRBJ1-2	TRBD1	TGTGCCAGCAGCTCCACTGTGGACAGGGGATATGGCTACACCTTC	CASSSTVDRGYGYTF
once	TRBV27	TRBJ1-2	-	TGTGCCAGCAGTTCCCAAGGGAATACCAACTATGGCTACACCTTC	CASSSQGNTNYGYTF
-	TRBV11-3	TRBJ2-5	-	TGTGCCAGCAGCCAGAGGGCGGGACCGGGCAGGGAGACCCAGTACTTC	CASSQRAGPGRETQYF
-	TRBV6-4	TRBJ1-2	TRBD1	TGTGCCAGCAGTGACTCGGACAGGGGTGGTGGCTACACCTTC	CASSDSDRGGGYTF
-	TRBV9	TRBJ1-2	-	TGTGCCAGCAGCGTCACAGGTACCGGCTACACCTTC	CASSVTGTGYTF
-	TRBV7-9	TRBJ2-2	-	TGTGCCAGCAGCTTATTAGAGAACACCGGGGAGCTGTTTTTT	CASSLLENTGELFF
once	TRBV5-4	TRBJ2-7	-	TGTGCCAGCAGCTTGTCCTACTCAGGCTACGAGCAGTACTTC	CASSLSYSGYEQYF
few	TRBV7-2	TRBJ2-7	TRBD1	TGTGCCAGCAGCCGGGTACAGGGGGCTTCCCACGAGCAGTACTTC	CASSRVQGASHEQYF
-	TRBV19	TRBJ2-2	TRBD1	TGTGCCAGTAGTAGGTACAGGGGAACCGGGGAGCTGTTTTTT	CASSRYRGTGELFF
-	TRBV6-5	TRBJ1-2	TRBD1	TGTGCCAGCAGTTACCAGGGGGCTAACTATGGCTACACCTTC	CASSYQGANYGYTF
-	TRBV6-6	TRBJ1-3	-	TGTGCCAGCAGTTACTCAGCCGGGATGGGAAACACCATATATTTT	CASSYSAGMGNTIYF
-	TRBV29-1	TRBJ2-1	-	TGCAGCGTTGAAGGAACACGCAACTACAATGAGCAGTTCTTC	CSVEGTRNYNEQFF
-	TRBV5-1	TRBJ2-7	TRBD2	TGCGCCAGTACAAGCCGGGGAGACAGACTAGCGGGGCGGGACGTTTCCTACGAGCAGTACTTC	CASTSRGDRLAGRDVSYEQYF
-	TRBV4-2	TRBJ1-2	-	TGTGCCAGCAGCCAAGCTGGTCAGGCGGGCTCTGACGGCTACACCTTC	CASSQAGQAGSDGYTF
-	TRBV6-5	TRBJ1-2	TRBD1	TGTGCCAGCAGTTCCCCTAGACAGGGGGCTGGCGGCTACACCTTC	CASSSPRQGAGGYTF
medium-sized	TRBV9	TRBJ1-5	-	TGTGCCAGCAGCCCTAATCAGCCCCAGCATTTT	CASSPNQPQHF
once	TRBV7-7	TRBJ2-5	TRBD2	TGTGCCAGCAGCTTAGCTAGCGGGACTCAAGAGACCCAGTACTTC	CASSLASGTQETQYF
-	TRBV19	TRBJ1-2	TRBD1	TGTGCCAGTCGACAGGGGATTGGGGGCTACACCTTC	CASRQGIGGYTF
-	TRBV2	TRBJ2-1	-	TGTGCCAGCAGTGCGCCCCTAGCTCTTGAGCAGTTCTTC	CASSAPLALEQFF
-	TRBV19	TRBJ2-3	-	TGTGCCAGTAGTAAGACAGCGACGGGCACAGATACGCAGTATTTT	CASSKTATGTDTQYF
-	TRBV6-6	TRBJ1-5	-	TGTGCCAGCAGTTACGGAAGGGGAACTTCGTCCCAGCCCCAGCATTTT	CASSYGRGTSSQPQHF
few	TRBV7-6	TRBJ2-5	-	TGTGCCGTGTCACCGGACGGCTTGGGAGAGACCCAGTACTTC	CAVSPDGLGETQYF
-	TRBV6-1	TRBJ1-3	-	TGTGCCAGCAGTGAAGACTTCAGCGGACACAGGGTCTCTGGAAACACCATATATTTT	CASSEDFSGHRVSGNTIYF
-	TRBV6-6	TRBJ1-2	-	TGTGCCAGCAGTTACTCTCCCGGAGATTACTATGGCTACACCTTC	CASSYSPGDYYGYTF
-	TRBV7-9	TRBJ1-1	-	TGTGCCAGCAGCTTAGGCTCCGTCGGGAACACTGAAGCTTTCTTT	CASSLGSVGNTEAFF
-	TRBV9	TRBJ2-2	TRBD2	TGTGCCAGCAGCTTAGCGGGGGGGCAGGGCACCGGGGAGCTGTTTTTT	CASSLAGGQGTGELFF
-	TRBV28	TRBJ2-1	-	TGTGCCAGCAGAATCAGGACCTCCTACAATGAGCAGTTCTTC	CASRIRTSYNEQFF
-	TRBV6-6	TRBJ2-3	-	TGTGCCAGCAGTTACGTCAGGTCTAGCACAGATACGCAGTATTTT	CASSYVRSSTDTQYF
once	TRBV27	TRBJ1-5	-	TGTGCCAGCAGTTCAGCCGGGGCGTATAGCAATCAGCCCCAGCATTTT	CASSSAGAYSNQPQHF
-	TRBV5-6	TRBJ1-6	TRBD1	TGTGCCAGCAGTTACACCGGGACAGGGTCACCACCCCTCCACTTT	CASSYTGTGSPPLHF
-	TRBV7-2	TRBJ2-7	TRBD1	TGTGCCAGCAGCTTGGTTTCGACAGGGAGCTACGAGCAGTACTTC	CASSLVSTGSYEQYF
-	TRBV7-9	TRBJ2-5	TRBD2	TGTGCCAGCAGCATCCTAGCGGGGGGACAAGAGACCCAGTACTTC	CASSILAGGQETQYF
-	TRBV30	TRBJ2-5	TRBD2	TGTGCCTGGACGGAGGGGTTGGGAGGGTTTGAGACCCAGTACTTC	CAWTEGLGGFETQYF
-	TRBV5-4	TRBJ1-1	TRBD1	TGTGCCAGCAGCGCGGGACAGGGCCCCCCAGACACTGAAGCTTTCTTT	CASSAGQGPPDTEAFF
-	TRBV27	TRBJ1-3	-	TGTGCCAGCAGCCCCTCCCACGGGGGGCTATTCTCTGGAAACACCATATATTTT	CASSPSHGGLFSGNTIYF
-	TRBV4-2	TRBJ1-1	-	TGTGCCAGCAGCCAAGCAGGGAACACTGAAGCTTTCTTT	CASSQAGNTEAFF
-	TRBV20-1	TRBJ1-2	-	TGCAGTGCTAGGGCCGACTATGGCTACACCTTC	CSARADYGYTF
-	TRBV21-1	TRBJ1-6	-	TGTGCCAGCAGCCCCCACCGGGACAGGGGCCACAATTCACCCCTCCACTTT	CASSPHRDRGHNSPLHF
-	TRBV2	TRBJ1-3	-	TGTGCCAGCAGTGACAGGTCCCCCGGAAACACCATATATTTT	CASSDRSPGNTIYF
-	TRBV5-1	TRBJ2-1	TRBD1	TGCGCCAGCAGCCCGTCGGCACAGGGGACGCGAGAGCAGTTCTTC	CASSPSAQGTREQFF
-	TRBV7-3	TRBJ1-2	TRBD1	TGTGCCAGCAGCTCCCTTGACAGGGAGGATGGCTACACCTTC	CASSSLDREDGYTF
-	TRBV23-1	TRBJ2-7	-	TGCGCCAGCAGTCAGGCCCTTAGCGGAGCCTCCTACGAGCAGTACTTC	CASSQALSGASYEQYF